This T cell receptor (beta chain) was captured in a study of blood T cell repertoires in COVID-19. Across the study: Researchers got acute and convalescent COVID-19 samples from the United States, Italy and Spain. In each case, the material was cDNA or gDNA derived from T cells, B-cell-depleted T cells, or PBMCs.

The authors' processing: Estimated nucleated cell counts came from reference gene primer amplification. The data were produced by immunoSEQ multiplex PCR, yet TCRdb's version contains in-frame clones alone and is incomplete. The V and J calls and clone size were taken over from that table, and D and trimming were inferred from the DNA. The sample yields approximately 220,000 clones, 70% to 90% seen once. Either two negative PCRs, clearance, or symptom resolution qualified Cohort 3 donors as recovered. The CDR3 has 16 amino acids. The V gene lost 0 bases and the J gene lost 2 bases, with 13 bases spanning the gap. The germline V gene encodes CDR1 SGHRS and CDR2 YFSETQ.

The source of this sequence is a man between 25 and 39 years old who had recovered from COVID-19. The specimen was PBMCs or T cells enriched from blood (not recorded which). The V and J genes are TRBV5-1 and TRBJ2-3, with a tentative D call TRBD2 (6 bases). The CDR3 region is CASSLVLTRFTDTQYF. The CDR3 nucleotides read TGCGCCAGCAGCTTGGTGCTGACTAGGTTCACAGATACGCAGTATTTT.